These 23 T cell receptor beta chains share one sample of origin, sequenced in a study of cytomegalovirus exposure and HLA in healthy donors. Sequencing was performed with immunoSEQ multiplex PCR; in TCRdb, only in-frame clones are kept and a portion is missing. The data show over 100,000 clones, 75% to 90% seen once. The sequenced sample consisted of PBMCs. The origin of the receptors is a woman aged 18-29 years in good health and CMV-seronegative.

Note on this clone: At one boundary the junction diverges from the germline segment, which might be a read error. This chain links TRBV6-1 with TRBJ2-1; weak D call: TRBD2 (5 bases). The germline gives CDR1 MNHNS, CDR2 SASEGT. The CDR3 loop spans 12 amino acids. The CDR3 reads CASSQAGNEQFF. The CDR3 DNA is TGTGCCAGCAGTCAAGCCGGGAACGAGCAGTTCTTC.

The V call is TRBV5-1, the J call TRBJ2-4, with D perhaps TRBD2 (5 bases). The CDR3 is made up of 13 amino acids. V lost 6 bases, J lost 5 bases, and 12 bases lay in between. CDR1 and CDR2 (germline): SGHRS, YFSETQ. CDR3 nucleotide sequence: TGCGCCAGCACTGCAGTGGGAGAAAACATTCAGTACTTC. Translated, it gives CASTAVGENIQYF. The entire variable domain, with the rest obtained from reference TRBV5-1 and TRBJ2-4, is as follows: KAGVTQTPRYLIKTRGQQVTLSCSPISGHRSVSWYQQTPGQGLQFLFEYFSETQRNKGNFPGRFSGRQFSNSRSEMNVSTLELGDSALYLCASTAVGENIQYFGAGTRLSVL.

The chain has TRBV6-5 and TRBJ1-1; 7 positions match TRBD1. This CDR3 contains 14 residues. CDR1 and CDR2 from the germline V gene are MNHEY and SVGAGI. The trim removed 5 bases at V and 7 bases at J, leaving 10 bases unmatched. The CDR3 DNA reads TGTGCCAGCAGTGGGACAGTTGAGGTCGGTGAAGCTTTCTTT. Protein: CASSGTVEVGEAFF.

The rearrangement links TRBV21-1 to TRBJ1-5; the table's D call TRBD1 went unverified against the DNA. TRBV21-1 is classified as a pseudogene. The CDR3 consists of 15 residues. CDR3 protein: CASPPRDRGDQPQHF. The CDR3 coding sequence is TGTGCCAGCCCTCCCCGTGACAGGGGGGATCAGCCCCAGCATTTT.

The CDR3 bases are TGTGCCAGCAGGCGGGAGAACACTGAAGCTTTCTTT. Its translation is CASRRENTEAFF. The gene calls are TRBV2 and TRBJ1-1; D not certain. The CDR3 is made up of 12 amino acids. Trimming removed 6 bases at V and 1 base at J, with 6 bases between. Germline values: CDR1 SNHLY, CDR2 FYNNEI. The whole variable domain, remainder taken from reference TRBV2 and TRBJ1-1, is EPEVTQTPSHQVTQMGQEVILRCVPISNHLYFYWYRQILGQKVEFLVSFYNNEISEKSEIFDDQFSVERPDGSNFTLKIRSTKLEDSAMYFCASRRENTEAFFGQGTRLTVV.

V usage is TRBV7-3 and J usage is TRBJ2-3; TRBD1 is a possible D gene (6 bases). In germline, CDR1 is SGHTA, CDR2 FQGTGA. This CDR3 region has 15 residues. V lost 3 bases and J 0 bases, leaving 10 bases between the germline ends. This CDR3 is CASSLGATSTDTQYF. The CDR3, as DNA: TGTGCCAGCAGCTTGGGGGCCACTAGCACAGATACGCAGTATTTT. Complete variable domain (other parts from reference TRBV7-3 and TRBJ2-3): GAGVSQTPSNKVTEKGKYVELRCDPISGHTALYWYRQSLGQGPEFLIYFQGTGAADDSGLPNDRFFAVRPEGSVSTLKIQRTERGDSAVYLCASSLGATSTDTQYFGPGTRLTVL.

The V gene is TRBV19, the J gene TRBJ2-1; no definite D call. The CDR3 spans 15 residues. Germline V gives CDR1 LNHDA, CDR2 SQIVND (reference sequence). V lost 3 bases to trimming and J lost 4 bases, with 13 bases between them. The CDR3 sequence: CASSILGKEYNEQFF. The CDR3 DNA is TGTGCCAGTAGTATTCTTGGCAAAGAATACAATGAGCAGTTCTTC.

J is TRBJ1-1 and V is TRBV9; no definite D call. This CDR3 spans 13 amino acids. Germline V gives CDR1 SGDLS, CDR2 YYNGEE. V lost 4 bases and J 8 bases, leaving 15 bases between the germline ends. The CDR3 bases are TGTGCCAGCAGCCCTCAACCCAGTGTGGAAGCTTTCTTT. Amino acid sequence: CASSPQPSVEAFF.

The J gene is TRBJ2-1, the V gene TRBV11-2; 8 positions agree with TRBD1. The germline CDR1 and CDR2 sequences are SGHAT and FQNNGV. The CDR3 runs 16 residues. Trimming cost V 5 bases and J 5 bases; bases outside gene matches: 11. The DNA of the CDR3 is TGTGCCAGCAGCCCGCGACAGGGGACATACCACAATGAGCAGTTCTTC. Protein: CASSPRQGTYHNEQFF.

The rearrangement uses TRBV13 and TRBJ1-2, with TRBD1 matching over 7 bases. The germline CDR1 and CDR2 sequences are PRHDT and FYEKMQ (reference sequence). The junction had 9 bases not matched to a gene; V was cut back by 3 bases and J by 8 bases. The CDR3 has 14 residues. The CDR3 nucleotides are TGTGCCAGCAGCTTTAGACAGGGCGAAGGGGGCTACACCTTC. This codes for CASSFRQGEGGYTF.

The chain combines TRBV9 with TRBJ1-1; the D gene is possibly TRBD1 (5 bases). The CDR3 covers 15 residues. V lost 0 bases and J lost 2, with 11 bases in between. Germline assignment: CDR1 SGDLS and CDR2 YYNGEE. The CDR3 sequence is CASSVEARANTEAFF. The CDR3, as DNA: TGTGCCAGCAGCGTAGAGGCCAGGGCAAACACTGAAGCTTTCTTT.

The sample holds a few counts of this clone. The chain combines TRBV19 with TRBJ1-3; no firm D call. The CDR3 is 11 amino acids. V was shortened by 5 bases and J by 3 bases, with 2 bases between the two germline ends. Germline V gene sequence: CDR1 LNHDA, CDR2 SQIVND (reference sequence). In DNA form, the CDR3 reads TGTGCCAGTAGTCGTGGAAACACCATATATTTT. Translating it yields CASSRGNTIYF.

The rearrangement joins TRBV9 to TRBJ1-3, with 8 bases that match TRBD1. There are 15 residues in the CDR3. V dropped 3 bases and J dropped 7; count of bases not matched to a gene: 9. From germline, CDR1 is SGDLS and CDR2 YYNGEE. Here the CDR3 reads CASSASGQDRNTIYF. CDR3 DNA sequence: TGTGCCAGCAGCGCCTCGGGACAGGATAGGAACACCATATATTTT.

This rearrangement joins TRBV11-1 to TRBJ2-5; TRBD2 aligns across 15 bases. Germline assignment: CDR1 SGHAT and CDR2 FQDESV (reference sequence). There are 17 residues in the CDR3. V was pared by 5 bases and J by 5 bases, with 9 bases of the junction left unmatched. Written as DNA, the CDR3 is TGTGCCAGCAGCCTCGGGACTAGCGGGGGGCTTAGTGAGACCCAGTACTTC. This sequence encodes CASSLGTSGGLSETQYF.

The chain employs TRBV4-2 and TRBJ2-1, with D perhaps matching TRBD2 (5 bases). This CDR3 region has 16 residues. The germline CDR1 and CDR2 sequences are LGHNA and YNFKEQ. V was pared by 6 bases and J by 5 bases, with 20 bases between. CDR3 sequence (DNA): TGTGCCAGCAGTCCGGCCGGCGGGCTGAATAACAATGAGCAGTTCTTC. Amino acids: CASSPAGGLNNNEQFF.

V and J are TRBV11-2 and TRBJ1-6; no definite D call. V was cut by 0 bases and J by 0 bases, with 9 bases left in between. The V gene's germline CDR1 is SGHAT and CDR2 FQNNGV. The CDR3 length is 17 residues. The CDR3 bases are TGTGCCAGCAGCTTAGAGGGCCCGAGCTCCTATAATTCACCCCTCCACTTT. Its translation: CASSLEGPSSYNSPLHF. The variable domain in full, with the rest retrieved from reference TRBV11-2 and TRBJ1-6, is EAGVAQSPRYKIIEKRQSVAFWCNPISGHATLYWYQQILGQGPKLLIQFQNNGVVDDSQLPKDRFSAERLKGVDSTLKIQPAKLEDSAVYLCASSLEGPSSYNSPLHFGNGTRLTVT.

The chain's CDR3 is CASSFTAGGVYGYSGANVLTF. The DNA of the CDR3 is TGCGCCAGCAGCTTTACCGCAGGGGGCGTTTATGGATATTCGGGGGCCAACGTCCTGACTTTC. The chain recombines TRBV5-1 with TRBJ2-6, with 8 bases fitting TRBD1. The V and J ends lost 2 bases and 4 bases, in that order; junction bases with no gene match: 20. Germline CDR1 is SGHRS and CDR2 is YFSETQ. CDR3 length equals 21 residues. Based on the CDR3 plus reference TRBV5-1 and TRBJ2-6, the full variable domain is KAGVTQTPRYLIKTRGQQVTLSCSPISGHRSVSWYQQTPGQGLQFLFEYFSETQRNKGNFPGRFSGRQFSNSRSEMNVSTLELGDSALYLCASSFTAGGVYGYSGANVLTFGAGSRLTVL.

The rearrangement uses TRBV6-1 and TRBJ1-2; maybe TRBD1 (6 bases). This CDR3 has 13 amino acids. The V gene's germline CDR1 is MNHNS and CDR2 SASEGT. V lost 8 bases to trimming and J lost 8 bases, with 18 bases between them. The CDR3 loop reads CASCPGGAGGYTF. CDR3 in DNA: TGTGCCAGCTGCCCTGGGGGGGCGGGGGGCTACACCTTC.

The J gene is TRBJ2-3, the V gene TRBV11-3, with a tentative D call TRBD2 (7 bases). There are 15 residues in the CDR3. V lost 5 bases to trimming and J lost 5 bases, with 17 bases between them. Germline V CDR1 and CDR2: SGHNT, YENEEA. The CDR3 DNA reads TGTGCCAGCAGCCCAGAGGGGGGGCGGAGAGATACGCAGTATTTT. Translation gives CASSPEGGRRDTQYF.

The chain combines TRBV5-1 with TRBJ1-2, with D tentatively TRBD1 (6 bases). Germline V gives CDR1 SGHRS, CDR2 YFSETQ. Trimming pared 5 bases from V and 5 bases from J, leaving 19 bases between. The CDR3 runs to 15 residues. The CDR3 bases are TGCGCCAGCAGTTTTGCGGCAGACAGGTATTATGGCTACACCTTC. Translated: CASSFAADRYYGYTF.

V and J are TRBV2 and TRBJ2-3; a possible D gene is TRBD1 (5 bases). Trimming cost V 5 bases and J 2 bases, with 11 bases left between them. The CDR3 runs to 14 residues. The germline CDR1 and CDR2 sequences are SNHLY and FYNNEI. CDR3 sequence reads: CASSSTEYTDTQYF. In nucleotides, the CDR3 is TGTGCCAGCAGTTCGACAGAGTACACAGATACGCAGTATTTT.

The V call is TRBV19, the J call TRBJ1-5; 7 bases align to TRBD1. The CDR3 is 18 amino acids. J gave up 11 bases and V 1 base, and 20 bases lay outside the gene matches. Germline V gene lookup returns CDR1 LNHDA and CDR2 SQIVND (reference sequence). The CDR3 sequence is CASSIGTGTAVFFSAQHF. The CDR3 DNA follows: TGTGCCAGTAGTATAGGTACCGGGACAGCCGTATTCTTCTCGGCCCAGCATTTT.

The rearrangement uses TRBV6-1 and TRBJ2-7; 14 bases are a match to TRBD2. Germline V gene sequence: CDR1 MNHNS, CDR2 SASEGT. Unmatched junction bases numbered 13, after V lost 2 bases and J lost 1 base. The CDR3 totals 20 residues. The CDR3 DNA follows: TGTGCCAGCAGTGAACCAAGAGACTGGACTAGCGGGGGGACTTCCTACGAGCAGTACTTC. Encoded protein: CASSEPRDWTSGGTSYEQYF.